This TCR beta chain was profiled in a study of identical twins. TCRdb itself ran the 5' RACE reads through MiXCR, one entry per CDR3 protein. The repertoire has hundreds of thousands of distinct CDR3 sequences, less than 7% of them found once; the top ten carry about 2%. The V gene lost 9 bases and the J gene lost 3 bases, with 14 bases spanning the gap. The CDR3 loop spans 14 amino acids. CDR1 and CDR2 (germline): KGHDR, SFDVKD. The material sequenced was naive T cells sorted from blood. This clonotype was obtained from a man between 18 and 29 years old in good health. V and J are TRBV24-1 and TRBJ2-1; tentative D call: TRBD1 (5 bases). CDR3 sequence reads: CATGSKQDYNEQFF. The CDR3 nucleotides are TGTGCCACCGGATCAAAACAGGACTACAATGAGCAGTTCTTC.